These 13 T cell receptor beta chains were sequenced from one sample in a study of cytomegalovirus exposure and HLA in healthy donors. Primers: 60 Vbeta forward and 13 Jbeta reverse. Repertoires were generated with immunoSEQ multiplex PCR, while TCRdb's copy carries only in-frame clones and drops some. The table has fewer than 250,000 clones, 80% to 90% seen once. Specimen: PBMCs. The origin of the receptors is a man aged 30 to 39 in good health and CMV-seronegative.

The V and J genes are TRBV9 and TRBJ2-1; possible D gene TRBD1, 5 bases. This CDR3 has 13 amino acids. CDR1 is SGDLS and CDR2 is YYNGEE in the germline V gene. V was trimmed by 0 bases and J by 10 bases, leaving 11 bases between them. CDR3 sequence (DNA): TGTGCCAGCAGCGTAGTCGGTTGGGGCGAGCAGTTCTTC. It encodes CASSVVGWGEQFF.

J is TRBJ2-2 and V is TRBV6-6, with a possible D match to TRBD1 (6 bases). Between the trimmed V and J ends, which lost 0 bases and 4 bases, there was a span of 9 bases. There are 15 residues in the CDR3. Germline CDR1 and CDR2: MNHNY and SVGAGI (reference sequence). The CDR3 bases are TGTGCCAGCAGTTACTCGTCAGGGGTCACCGGGGAGCTGTTTTTT. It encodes CASSYSSGVTGELFF.

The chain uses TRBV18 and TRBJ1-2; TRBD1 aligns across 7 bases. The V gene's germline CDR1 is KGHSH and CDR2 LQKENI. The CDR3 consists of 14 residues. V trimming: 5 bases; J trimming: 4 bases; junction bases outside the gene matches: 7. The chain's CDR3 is CASSVGQVGYGYTF. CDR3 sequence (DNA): TGTGCCAGCTCAGTTGGACAGGTCGGCTATGGCTACACCTTC. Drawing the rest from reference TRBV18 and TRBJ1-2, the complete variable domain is NAGVMQNPRHLVRRRGQEARLRCSPMKGHSHVYWYRQLPEEGLKFMVYLQKENIIDESGMPKERFSAEFPKEGPSILRIQQVVRGDSAAYFCASSVGQVGYGYTFGSGTRLTVV.

The CDR3 protein is CASSPNSGGAVDTQYF. CDR3 nucleotides: TGTGCCAGCAGCCCCAACAGCGGGGGGGCGGTAGATACGCAGTATTTT. J is TRBJ2-3 and V is TRBV9, with 10 positions matching TRBD2. The CDR3 has 16 amino acids. J gave up 5 bases and V 4 bases, and 10 bases lay outside the gene matches. From germline, CDR1 is SGDLS and CDR2 YYNGEE.

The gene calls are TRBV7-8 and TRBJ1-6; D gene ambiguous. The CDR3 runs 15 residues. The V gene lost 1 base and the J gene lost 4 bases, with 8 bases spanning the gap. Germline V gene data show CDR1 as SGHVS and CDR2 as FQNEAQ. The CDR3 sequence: CASSLETLYNSPLHF. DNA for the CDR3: TGTGCCAGCAGCTTAGAAACCCTATATAATTCACCCCTCCACTTT.

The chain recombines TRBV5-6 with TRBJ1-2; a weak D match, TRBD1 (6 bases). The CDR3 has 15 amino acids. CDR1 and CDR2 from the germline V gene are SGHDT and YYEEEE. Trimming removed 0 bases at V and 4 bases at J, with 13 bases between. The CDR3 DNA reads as TGTGCCAGCAGCTTGGCCGGGGGGCAGGCCTATGGCTACACCTTC. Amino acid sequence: CASSLAGGQAYGYTF.

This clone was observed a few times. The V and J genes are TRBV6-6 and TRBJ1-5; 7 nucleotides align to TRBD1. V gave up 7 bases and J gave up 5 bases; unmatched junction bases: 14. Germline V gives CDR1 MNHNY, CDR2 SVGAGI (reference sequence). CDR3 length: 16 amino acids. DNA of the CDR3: TGTGCCAGCAAATCACATCAGGCAGGGGGATATCAGCCCCAGCATTTT. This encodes CASKSHQAGGYQPQHF.

CDR3 in DNA: TGTGCCAGCAGCGTAGACCTCCAAAGGGGGCGAGAGCAGTACTTC. The encoded protein is CASSVDLQRGREQYF. V usage is TRBV9 and J usage is TRBJ2-7; TRBD1 matches at 7 bases. The germline CDR1 and CDR2 sequences are SGDLS and YYNGEE. This CDR3 region has 15 residues. J gave up 7 bases and V 0 bases, and 10 bases lay outside the gene matches.

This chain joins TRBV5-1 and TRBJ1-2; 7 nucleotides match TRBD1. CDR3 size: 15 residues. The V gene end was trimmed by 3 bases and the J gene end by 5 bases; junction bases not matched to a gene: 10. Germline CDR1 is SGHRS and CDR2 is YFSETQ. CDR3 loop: CASSSKQGTSYGYTF. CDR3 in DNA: TGCGCCAGCAGCTCGAAACAGGGGACGTCTTATGGCTACACCTTC. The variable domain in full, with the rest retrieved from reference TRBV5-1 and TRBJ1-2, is KAGVTQTPRYLIKTRGQQVTLSCSPISGHRSVSWYQQTPGQGLQFLFEYFSETQRNKGNFPGRFSGRQFSNSRSEMNVSTLELGDSALYLCASSSKQGTSYGYTFGSGTRLTVV.

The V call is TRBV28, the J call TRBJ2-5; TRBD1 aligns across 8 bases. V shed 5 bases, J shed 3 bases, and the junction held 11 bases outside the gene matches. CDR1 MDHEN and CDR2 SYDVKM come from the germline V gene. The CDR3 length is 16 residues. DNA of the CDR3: TGTGCCAGCAGTCCTAACAGGGGGTATGTTGAAGAGACCCAGTACTTC. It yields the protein CASSPNRGYVEETQYF. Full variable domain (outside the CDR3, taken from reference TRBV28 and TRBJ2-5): DVKVTQSSRYLVKRTGEKVFLECVQDMDHENMFWYRQDPGLGLRLIYFSYDVKMKEKGDIPEGYSVSREKKERFSLILESASTNQTSMYLCASSPNRGYVEETQYFGPGTRLLVL.

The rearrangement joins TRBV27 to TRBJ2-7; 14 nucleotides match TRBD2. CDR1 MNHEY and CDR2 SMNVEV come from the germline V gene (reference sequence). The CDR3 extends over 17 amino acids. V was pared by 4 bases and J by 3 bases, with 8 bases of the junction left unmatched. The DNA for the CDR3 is TGTGCCAGCAGTTACCAATGGACTAGCGGGGGGAACTACGAGCAGTACTTC. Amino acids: CASSYQWTSGGNYEQYF.

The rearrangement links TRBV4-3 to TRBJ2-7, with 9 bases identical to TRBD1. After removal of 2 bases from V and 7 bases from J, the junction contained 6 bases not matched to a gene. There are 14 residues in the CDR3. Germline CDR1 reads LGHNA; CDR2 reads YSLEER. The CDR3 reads CASSQNYRGPEQYF. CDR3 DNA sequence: TGCGCCAGCAGCCAAAATTACAGGGGGCCGGAGCAGTACTTC.

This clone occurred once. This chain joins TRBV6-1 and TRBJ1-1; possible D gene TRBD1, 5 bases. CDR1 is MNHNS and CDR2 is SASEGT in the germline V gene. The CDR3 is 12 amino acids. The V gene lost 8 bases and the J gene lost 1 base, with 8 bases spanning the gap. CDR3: CASFRGNTEAFF. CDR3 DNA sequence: TGTGCCAGCTTTAGGGGGAACACTGAAGCTTTCTTT.